This T cell receptor (beta chain) was profiled in a study of T cell responses to AZD1222 COVID-19 vaccine. Study-wide points: Without day 14 samples, only post-peak T cell repertoires were studied.

Profiling relied on immunoSEQ multiplex PCR, and the TCRdb table lists in-frame clones only, not all of them. The sample holds 180,000 or so clones, 85% to 95% seen once. This CDR3 is built from 13 residues. Germline loops: CDR1 LGHDT, CDR2 YNNKEL (reference sequence). V was clipped by 4 bases and J by 7 bases, with 13 bases between them. For this clone: Its cognate antigen is unknown.

This TCR was recovered from an adult in good health. This rearrangement joins TRBV3-1 (or the pseudogene TRBV3-2) to TRBJ1-1, with D possibly TRBD1 on 5 matching bases. Sequenced material: peripheral blood, taken on day 0 of AZD1222 vaccination. CDR3 DNA sequence: TGTGCCAGCAGCCGGGTGGGGCAGCTTGAAGCTTTCTTT. Its protein product is CASSRVGQLEAFF.